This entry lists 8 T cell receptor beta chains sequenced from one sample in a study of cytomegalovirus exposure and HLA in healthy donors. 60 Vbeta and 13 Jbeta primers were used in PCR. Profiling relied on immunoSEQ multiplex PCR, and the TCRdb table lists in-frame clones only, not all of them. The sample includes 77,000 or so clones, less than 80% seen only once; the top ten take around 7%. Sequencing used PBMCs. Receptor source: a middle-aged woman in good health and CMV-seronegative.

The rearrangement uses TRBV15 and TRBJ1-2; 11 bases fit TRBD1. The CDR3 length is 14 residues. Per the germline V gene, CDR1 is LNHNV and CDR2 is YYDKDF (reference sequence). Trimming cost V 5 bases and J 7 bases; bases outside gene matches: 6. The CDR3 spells CATSGDRGLVGYTF. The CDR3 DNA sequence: TGTGCCACCAGCGGGGACAGGGGGTTGGTTGGCTACACCTTC.

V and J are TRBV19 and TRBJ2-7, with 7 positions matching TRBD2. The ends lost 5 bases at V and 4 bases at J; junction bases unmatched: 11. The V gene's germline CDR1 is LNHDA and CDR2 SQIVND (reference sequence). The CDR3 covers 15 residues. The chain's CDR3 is CASSATGTNIYEQYF. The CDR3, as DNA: TGTGCCAGTAGTGCGACCGGGACTAACATTTACGAGCAGTACTTC. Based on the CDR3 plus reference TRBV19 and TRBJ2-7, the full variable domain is DGGITQSPKYLFRKEGQNVTLSCEQNLNHDAMYWYRQDPGQGLRLIYYSQIVNDFQKGDIAEGYSVSREKKESFPLTVTSAQKNPTAFYLCASSATGTNIYEQYFGPGTRLTVT.

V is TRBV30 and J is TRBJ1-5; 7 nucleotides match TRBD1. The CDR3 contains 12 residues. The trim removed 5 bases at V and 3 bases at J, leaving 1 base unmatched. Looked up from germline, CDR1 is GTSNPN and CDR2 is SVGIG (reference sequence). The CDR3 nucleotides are TGTGCCTGGGACAGGGACAATCAGCCCCAGCATTTT. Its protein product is CAWDRDNQPQHF. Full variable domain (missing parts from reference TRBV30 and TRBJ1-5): SQTIHQWPATLVQPVGSPLSLECTVEGTSNPNLYWYRQAAGRGLQLLFYSVGIGQISSEVPQNLSASRPQDRQFILSSKKLLLSDSGFYLCAWDRDNQPQHFGDGTRLSIL.

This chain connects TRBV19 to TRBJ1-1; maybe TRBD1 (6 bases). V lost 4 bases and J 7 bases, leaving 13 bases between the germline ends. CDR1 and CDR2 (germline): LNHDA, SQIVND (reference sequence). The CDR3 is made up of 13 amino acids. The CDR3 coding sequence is TGTGCCAGTAGTACCAGGGACACGAGTGAAGCTTTCTTT. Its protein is CASSTRDTSEAFF.

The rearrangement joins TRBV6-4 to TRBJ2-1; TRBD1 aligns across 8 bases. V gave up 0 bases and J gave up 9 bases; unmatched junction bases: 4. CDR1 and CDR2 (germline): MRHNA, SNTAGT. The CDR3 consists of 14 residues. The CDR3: CASSDSQDRVEQFF. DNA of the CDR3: TGTGCCAGCAGTGACTCCCAGGACAGGGTTGAGCAGTTCTTC.

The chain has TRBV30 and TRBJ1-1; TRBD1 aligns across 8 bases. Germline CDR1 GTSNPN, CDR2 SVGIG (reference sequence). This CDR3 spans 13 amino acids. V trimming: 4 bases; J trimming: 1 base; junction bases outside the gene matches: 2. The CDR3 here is CAWMTGANTEAFF. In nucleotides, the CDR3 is TGTGCCTGGATGACAGGGGCGAACACTGAAGCTTTCTTT.

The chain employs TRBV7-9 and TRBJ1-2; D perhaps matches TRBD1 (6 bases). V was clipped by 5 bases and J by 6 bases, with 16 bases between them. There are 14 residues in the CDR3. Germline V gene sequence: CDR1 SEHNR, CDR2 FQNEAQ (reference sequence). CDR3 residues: CASSANYGQNGYTF. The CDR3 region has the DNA TGTGCCAGCAGCGCTAACTACGGACAGAATGGCTACACCTTC.

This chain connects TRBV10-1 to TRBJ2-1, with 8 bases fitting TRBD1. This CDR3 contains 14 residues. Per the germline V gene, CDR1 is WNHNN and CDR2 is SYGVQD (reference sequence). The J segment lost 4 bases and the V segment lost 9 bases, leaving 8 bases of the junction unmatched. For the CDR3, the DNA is TGCGCCAGTAATCCCGGGACAGGATACAATGAGCAGTTCTTC. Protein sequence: CASNPGTGYNEQFF.